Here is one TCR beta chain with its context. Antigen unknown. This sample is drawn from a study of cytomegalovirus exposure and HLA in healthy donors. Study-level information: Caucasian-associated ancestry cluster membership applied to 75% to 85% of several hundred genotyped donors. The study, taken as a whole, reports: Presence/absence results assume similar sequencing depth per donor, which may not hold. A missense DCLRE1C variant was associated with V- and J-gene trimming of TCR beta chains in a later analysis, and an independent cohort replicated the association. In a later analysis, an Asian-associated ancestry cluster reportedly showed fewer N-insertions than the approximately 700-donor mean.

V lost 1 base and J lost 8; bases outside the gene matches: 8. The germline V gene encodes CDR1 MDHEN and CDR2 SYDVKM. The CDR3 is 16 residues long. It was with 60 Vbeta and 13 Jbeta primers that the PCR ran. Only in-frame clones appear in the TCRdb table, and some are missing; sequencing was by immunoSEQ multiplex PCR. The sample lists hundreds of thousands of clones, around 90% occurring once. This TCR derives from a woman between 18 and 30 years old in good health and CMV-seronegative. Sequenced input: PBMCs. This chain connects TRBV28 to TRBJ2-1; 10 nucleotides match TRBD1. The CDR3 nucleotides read TGTGCCAGCAGTTTATCAGGACAGGGGGATTTGGATGAGCAGTTCTTC. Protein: CASSLSGQGDLDEQFF.